This TCR beta chain was identified in a study of blood T cell repertoires in COVID-19. Across the study: Specimens from acute and convalescent COVID-19 originated in the United States, Italy and Spain. In each case, the material was cDNA or gDNA derived from T cells, B-cell-depleted T cells, or PBMCs.

Original handling: Amplification from reference gene primers served as the basis for estimated nucleated cell counts. Method: immunoSEQ multiplex PCR; TCRdb's copy keeps in-frame clones and lacks some. V, J and clone size reflect that table, while D and trimming were determined from the DNA. In the table there are roughly 120,000 clones, around 76% of which are singletons. The CDR3 runs 13 residues. V lost 4 bases and J lost 9, with 16 bases in between. The germline V gene has CDR1 SQVTM and CDR2 ANQGSEA. This sequence joins TRBV29-1 and TRBJ2-1; the D gene is possibly TRBD2 (7 bases). The source material was peripheral blood. The source of this sequence is a woman over 75 with acute or convalescent COVID-19. Written as DNA, the CDR3 is TGCAGCGTTGGGTTGGGGGGGGCAGGTGAGCAGTTCTTC. Translated, it gives CSVGLGGAGEQFF.